The rows below give T cell receptor beta chains drawn from one sample of a study of Graves' ophthalmopathy and Graves' hyperthyroidism. TCRdb redid the calling of the multiplex PCR reads with MiXCR, one entry per CDR3 protein. The repertoire holds about 400,000 distinct CDR3 sequences, with around 21% as singletons. Source material: peripheral blood. The receptors come from a woman aged 18-29 years with stable Graves' hyperthyroidism. The CDR3 runs from the conserved cysteine through the conserved F or W. A D gene is named only where the DNA matches it firmly. Clone size is not always given. Where it is, it says once, few, many or a class for expanded clones.

D gene: TRBD1; J gene: TRBJ1-1; clone size: .; V gene: TRBV5-1; CDR3 protein: CASSLDRAGAEAFF; CDR3 DNA: TGCGCCAGCAGCCTGGACAGGGCAGGGGCTGAAGCTTTCTTT
D gene: .; J gene: TRBJ1-1; clone size: many; V gene: TRBV6-5; CDR3 protein: CASSYSALDTEAFF; CDR3 DNA: TGTGCCAGCAGTTACTCGGCACTGGACACTGAAGCTTTCTTT
D gene: .; J gene: TRBJ2-7; clone size: many; V gene: TRBV28; CDR3 protein: CAAKKGGLYEQYF; CDR3 DNA: TGTGCCGCAAAGAAGGGGGGCCTCTACGAGCAGTACTTC
D gene: .; J gene: TRBJ1-1; clone size: .; V gene: TRBV27; CDR3 protein: CASSFSQATNTEAFF; CDR3 DNA: TGTGCCAGCAGTTTTTCCCAGGCGACGAACACTGAAGCTTTCTTT
D gene: .; J gene: TRBJ2-7; clone size: few; V gene: TRBV6-2/TRBV6-3; CDR3 protein: CASAIEGLVRYEQYF; CDR3 DNA: TGTGCCAGCGCAATCGAGGGGCTAGTGAGGTACGAGCAGTACTTC
D gene: .; J gene: TRBJ2-2; clone size: once; V gene: TRBV9; CDR3 protein: CASSVRGFTGELFF; CDR3 DNA: TGTGCCAGCAGCGTAAGGGGGTTCACCGGGGAGCTGTTTTTT
D gene: .; J gene: TRBJ2-2; clone size: many; V gene: TRBV6-5; CDR3 protein: CASSYGSGELFF; CDR3 DNA: TGTGCCAGCAGTTACGGCAGCGGGGAGCTGTTTTTT
D gene: .; J gene: TRBJ1-1; clone size: .; V gene: TRBV6-2/TRBV6-3; CDR3 protein: CASSYSTMENTDAFF; CDR3 DNA: TGTGCCAGCAGTTACTCGACGATGGAGAACACTGATGCTTTCTTT
D gene: .; J gene: TRBJ1-1; clone size: .; V gene: TRBV19; CDR3 protein: CASRPATMNTEAFF; CDR3 DNA: TGTGCCAGTAGACCCGCAACCATGAACACTGAAGCTTTCTTT
D gene: .; J gene: TRBJ1-5; clone size: .; V gene: TRBV12-3/TRBV12-4; CDR3 protein: CASSLARERQPQHF; CDR3 DNA: TGTGCCAGCAGTCTCGCCAGGGAACGCCAGCCCCAGCATTTT
D gene: .; J gene: TRBJ1-2; clone size: many; V gene: TRBV6-1; CDR3 protein: CASSEVNGYTF; CDR3 DNA: TGTGCCAGCAGTGAGGTGAATGGCTACACCTTC
D gene: TRBD2; J gene: TRBJ2-7; clone size: many; V gene: TRBV11-2; CDR3 protein: CASSLGTSGRAKEQYF; CDR3 DNA: TGTGCCAGCAGCCTTGGGACTAGCGGGAGGGCGAAAGAGCAGTACTTC
D gene: .; J gene: TRBJ2-2; clone size: many; V gene: TRBV6-5; CDR3 protein: CASSYGGARGSGELFF; CDR3 DNA: TGTGCCAGCAGTTACGGGGGGGCTAGAGGATCCGGGGAGCTGTTTTTT
D gene: .; J gene: TRBJ2-7; clone size: once; V gene: TRBV28; CDR3 protein: CASSLSPRGAGYEQYF; CDR3 DNA: TGTGCCAGCAGTTTAAGTCCAAGGGGGGCAGGCTACGAGCAGTACTTC
D gene: .; J gene: TRBJ2-4; clone size: many; V gene: TRBV4-1; CDR3 protein: CASSQLGLAKNIQYF; CDR3 DNA: TGCGCCAGCAGCCAACTAGGACTAGCCAAAAACATTCAGTACTTC
D gene: .; J gene: TRBJ2-5; clone size: many; V gene: TRBV25-1; CDR3 protein: CASSGAGSAPYQETQYF; CDR3 DNA: TGTGCCAGCAGTGGGGCCGGTAGCGCACCGTACCAAGAGACCCAGTACTTC
D gene: .; J gene: TRBJ2-7; clone size: many; V gene: TRBV6-2/TRBV6-3; CDR3 protein: CASSYSTRSSYEQYF; CDR3 DNA: TGTGCCAGCAGTTACTCGACGAGAAGTTCCTACGAGCAGTACTTC
D gene: TRBD1; J gene: TRBJ1-2; clone size: many; V gene: TRBV30; CDR3 protein: CAWTTGEIGYTF; CDR3 DNA: TGTGCCTGGACTACAGGGGAGATTGGCTACACCTTC
D gene: .; J gene: TRBJ2-5; clone size: many; V gene: TRBV5-1; CDR3 protein: CASSLLWGYQETQYF; CDR3 DNA: TGCGCCAGCAGCCTCCTATGGGGGTACCAAGAGACCCAGTACTTC
D gene: TRBD1; J gene: TRBJ1-5; clone size: many; V gene: TRBV5-1; CDR3 protein: CASSLGGQGGQPQHF; CDR3 DNA: TGCGCCAGCAGCTTGGGAGGACAGGGTGGTCAGCCCCAGCATTTT
D gene: TRBD1; J gene: TRBJ1-5; clone size: many; V gene: TRBV19; CDR3 protein: CASSGQGRIDQPQHF; CDR3 DNA: TGTGCCAGCTCGGGACAGGGTCGGATCGATCAGCCCCAGCATTTT
D gene: .; J gene: TRBJ1-1; clone size: .; V gene: TRBV29-1; CDR3 protein: CSVAHQGSTEAFF; CDR3 DNA: TGCAGCGTTGCCCATCAGGGTTCCACTGAAGCTTTCTTT
D gene: .; J gene: TRBJ1-1; clone size: .; V gene: TRBV19; CDR3 protein: CASKFGTEAFF; CDR3 DNA: TGTGCCAGTAAGTTCGGCACTGAAGCTTTCTTT
D gene: .; J gene: TRBJ1-1; clone size: many; V gene: TRBV12-3/TRBV12-4; CDR3 protein: CASAPGPGDEAFF; CDR3 DNA: TGTGCCAGCGCACCGGGGCCGGGCGATGAAGCTTTCTTT
D gene: .; J gene: TRBJ1-5; clone size: .; V gene: TRBV19; CDR3 protein: CASIGGLGQPQHF; CDR3 DNA: TGTGCCAGTATTGGGGGACTGGGGCAGCCCCAGCATTTT
D gene: .; J gene: TRBJ2-7; clone size: .; V gene: TRBV30; CDR3 protein: CAWSGGPPNEQYF; CDR3 DNA: TGTGCCTGGAGTGGCGGGCCCCCCAACGAGCAGTACTTC
D gene: TRBD1; J gene: TRBJ1-6; clone size: .; V gene: TRBV7-9; CDR3 protein: CASSATGQRVNSPLHF; CDR3 DNA: TGTGCCAGCAGCGCCACGGGACAGCGAGTTAATTCACCCCTCCACTTT
D gene: TRBD2; J gene: TRBJ2-2; clone size: few; V gene: TRBV20-1; CDR3 protein: CSARQGLAGITGELFF; CDR3 DNA: TGCAGTGCTAGACAGGGACTAGCGGGAATCACCGGGGAGCTGTTTTTT
D gene: TRBD1; J gene: TRBJ1-2; clone size: many; V gene: TRBV7-9; CDR3 protein: CASSSDRAGYGYTF; CDR3 DNA: TGTGCCAGCAGCTCTGACAGGGCGGGCTATGGCTACACCTTC
D gene: .; J gene: TRBJ1-1; clone size: many; V gene: TRBV12-3/TRBV12-4; CDR3 protein: CASSLFIRQGTEAFF; CDR3 DNA: TGTGCCAGCAGTCTCTTCATCCGGCAGGGTACTGAAGCTTTCTTT
D gene: .; J gene: TRBJ1-1; clone size: many; V gene: TRBV6-5; CDR3 protein: CASSFGGEAEAFF; CDR3 DNA: TGTGCCAGCAGTTTCGGAGGTGAAGCTGAAGCTTTCTTT
D gene: TRBD2; J gene: TRBJ2-7; clone size: many; V gene: TRBV6-2/TRBV6-3; CDR3 protein: CATAPGGPSYEQYF; CDR3 DNA: TGTGCCACCGCCCCGGGAGGACCATCCTACGAGCAGTACTTC
D gene: TRBD2; J gene: TRBJ2-7; clone size: few; V gene: TRBV6-2/TRBV6-3; CDR3 protein: CASSYPIGRTSGVYEQYF; CDR3 DNA: TGTGCCAGCAGTTACCCGATAGGACGAACTAGCGGGGTTTACGAGCAGTACTTC
D gene: .; J gene: TRBJ2-5; clone size: many; V gene: TRBV29-1; CDR3 protein: CSVPDRRDQETQYF; CDR3 DNA: TGCAGCGTCCCCGACAGGAGAGACCAAGAGACCCAGTACTTC
D gene: TRBD2; J gene: TRBJ2-7; clone size: many; V gene: TRBV27; CDR3 protein: CASSTFTSGSPPTYEQYF; CDR3 DNA: TGTGCCAGCAGTACGTTTACTAGCGGGAGCCCCCCTACCTACGAGCAGTACTTC
D gene: TRBD1; J gene: TRBJ1-1; clone size: .; V gene: TRBV19; CDR3 protein: CASGPQGRDTEAFF; CDR3 DNA: TGTGCCAGTGGACCACAGGGGCGTGACACTGAAGCTTTCTTT
D gene: TRBD1; J gene: TRBJ2-2; clone size: many; V gene: TRBV6-4; CDR3 protein: CASSDSEQGAAGELFF; CDR3 DNA: TGTGCCAGCAGTGACTCGGAACAGGGGGCTGCCGGGGAGCTGTTTTTT
D gene: TRBD1; J gene: TRBJ2-5; clone size: .; V gene: TRBV12-3/TRBV12-4; CDR3 protein: CASRTGTVETQYF; CDR3 DNA: TGTGCCAGCAGAACCGGGACAGTTGAGACCCAGTACTTC
D gene: .; J gene: TRBJ2-2; clone size: few; V gene: TRBV19; CDR3 protein: CAGTKTGELFF; CDR3 DNA: TGTGCCGGTACGAAGACCGGGGAGCTGTTTTTT
D gene: .; J gene: TRBJ2-7; clone size: .; V gene: TRBV29-1; CDR3 protein: CSVEEGNRDSGEQYF; CDR3 DNA: TGCAGCGTTGAAGAAGGGAACAGGGATTCGGGAGAGCAGTACTTC
D gene: .; J gene: TRBJ2-2; clone size: many; V gene: TRBV12-5; CDR3 protein: CASGPGLTSTGELFF; CDR3 DNA: TGTGCTAGTGGCCCCGGCCTAACCAGCACCGGGGAGCTGTTTTTT
D gene: .; J gene: TRBJ1-2; clone size: many; V gene: TRBV7-2; CDR3 protein: CASSLDRTNYGYTF; CDR3 DNA: TGTGCCAGCAGCCTCGACAGAACTAACTATGGCTACACCTTC
D gene: TRBD1; J gene: TRBJ2-7; clone size: many; V gene: TRBV6-1; CDR3 protein: CASKTGLTSYEQYF; CDR3 DNA: TGTGCCAGCAAGACAGGGCTTACTTCCTACGAGCAGTACTTC
D gene: .; J gene: TRBJ2-5; clone size: .; V gene: TRBV7-2; CDR3 protein: CASSLYPYQETQYF; CDR3 DNA: TGTGCCAGCAGCTTATACCCCTACCAAGAGACCCAGTACTTC
D gene: .; J gene: TRBJ2-5; clone size: many; V gene: TRBV2; CDR3 protein: CASSDGIIQETQYF; CDR3 DNA: TGTGCCAGCAGTGATGGGATCATCCAAGAGACCCAGTACTTC
D gene: .; J gene: TRBJ1-6; clone size: many; V gene: TRBV29-1; CDR3 protein: CSAKTGSNSPLHF; CDR3 DNA: TGCAGCGCCAAGACAGGATCTAATTCACCCCTCCACTTT
D gene: .; J gene: TRBJ1-1; clone size: many; V gene: TRBV12-3/TRBV12-4; CDR3 protein: CASSLAATEAFF; CDR3 DNA: TGTGCCAGCAGTTTAGCCGCCACTGAAGCTTTCTTT
D gene: .; J gene: TRBJ2-7; clone size: .; V gene: TRBV7-3; CDR3 protein: CASSLNSRNDEQYF; CDR3 DNA: TGTGCCAGCAGCTTAAACTCTAGGAACGACGAGCAGTACTTC
D gene: .; J gene: TRBJ1-2; clone size: many; V gene: TRBV20-1; CDR3 protein: CSASWQGGYTF; CDR3 DNA: TGCAGTGCTAGTTGGCAGGGAGGCTACACCTTC
D gene: TRBD1; J gene: TRBJ1-6; clone size: many; V gene: TRBV5-1; CDR3 protein: CASSLETGGSSPLHF; CDR3 DNA: TGCGCCAGCAGCTTGGAGACAGGGGGAAGTTCACCCCTCCACTTT
D gene: TRBD1; J gene: TRBJ2-5; clone size: many; V gene: TRBV10-2; CDR3 protein: CASSGQGVRETQYF; CDR3 DNA: TGCGCCAGCAGTGGACAGGGGGTGAGGGAGACCCAGTACTTC
D gene: .; J gene: TRBJ1-2; clone size: many; V gene: TRBV2; CDR3 protein: CASTTTGPGYAF; CDR3 DNA: TGTGCCAGCACTACCACAGGGCCTGGCTACGCCTTC